Given below is one T cell receptor beta chain in context. What it binds is not known. The genes are named according to mouse. The read stops 1 residue short of the end of the CDR3; the missing end is completed from the germline J gene. TCRdb's table, derived via immunoSEQ multiplex PCR, lists solely in-frame clones and lacks some. The data show fewer than 5,500 clones, 45% to 55% seen once. Documented time point: mouse harvest day 7 after allogeneic transplant. Mouse grafts combined 10^7 T-cell-depleted bone marrow cells with 10^6 splenic CD5+ T cells. CDR3 length equals 14 residues. Germline loops: CDR1 NNHNN, CDR2 SYGAGS (reference sequence). With V trimmed by 3 bases and J by 2 bases, 3 bases remained unmatched. This sample was included in a study of tissue T cells after allogeneic stem cell transplantation. Study-wide findings and caveats: Shared clones across patients were few; motif clustering revealed tissue-specific shared signatures. Anatomically similar tissues had similar TCR repertoires within each patient.

This sequence joins TRBV13-2 and TRBJ2-5; TRBD1 agrees at 7 bases. The sequence came from a female BALB/c mouse given C57BL/6 T cells with graft-versus-host disease after an allogeneic hematopoietic cell transplant. Sequenced input: gut tissue. The sequenced CDR3 bases are TGTGCCAGCGGTGTCCAGGGGGTCCAAGACACCCAGTAC. Protein product: CASGVQGVQDTQY. The full CDR3 reads CASGVQGVQDTQYF.